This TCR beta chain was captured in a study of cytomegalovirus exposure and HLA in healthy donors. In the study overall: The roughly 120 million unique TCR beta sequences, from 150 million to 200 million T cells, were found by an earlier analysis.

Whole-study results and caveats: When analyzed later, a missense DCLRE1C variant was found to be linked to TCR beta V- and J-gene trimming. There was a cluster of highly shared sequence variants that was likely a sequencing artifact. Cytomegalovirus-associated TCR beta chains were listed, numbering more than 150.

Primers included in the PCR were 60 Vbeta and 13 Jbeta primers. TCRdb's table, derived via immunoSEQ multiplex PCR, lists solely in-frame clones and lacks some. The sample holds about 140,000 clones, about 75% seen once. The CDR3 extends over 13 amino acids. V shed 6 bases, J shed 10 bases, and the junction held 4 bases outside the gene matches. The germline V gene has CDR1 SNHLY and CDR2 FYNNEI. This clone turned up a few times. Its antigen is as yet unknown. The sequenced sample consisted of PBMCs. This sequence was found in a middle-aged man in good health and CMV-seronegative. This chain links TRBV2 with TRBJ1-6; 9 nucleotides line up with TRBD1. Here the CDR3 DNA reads TGTGCCAGCAGACAGGACAGGGGCTCACCCCTCCACTTT. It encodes CASRQDRGSPLHF.